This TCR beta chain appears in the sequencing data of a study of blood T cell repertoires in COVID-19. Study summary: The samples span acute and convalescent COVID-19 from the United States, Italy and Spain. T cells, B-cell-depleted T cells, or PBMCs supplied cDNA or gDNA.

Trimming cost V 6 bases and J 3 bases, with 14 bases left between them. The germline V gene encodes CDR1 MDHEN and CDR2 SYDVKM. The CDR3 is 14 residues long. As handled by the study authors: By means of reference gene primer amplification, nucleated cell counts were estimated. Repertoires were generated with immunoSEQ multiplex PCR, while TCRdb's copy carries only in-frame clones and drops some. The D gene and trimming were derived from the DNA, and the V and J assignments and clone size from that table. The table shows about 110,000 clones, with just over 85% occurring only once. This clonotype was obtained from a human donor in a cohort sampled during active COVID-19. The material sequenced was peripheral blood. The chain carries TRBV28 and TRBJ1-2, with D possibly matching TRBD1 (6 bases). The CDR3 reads CASSTGRVHYGYTF. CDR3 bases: TGTGCCAGCAGCACAGGGAGGGTACACTATGGCTACACCTTC.